Listed here are 2 T cell receptor beta chains from one sample, sequenced in a study of T cells in tuberculosis (dated by TCRdb to 2017 to 2018). The protocol used for the library was the immunoSEQ multiplex PCR assay. TCRdb took over this immuneACCESS table, retaining in-frame rearrangements with V and J assigned. Such tables are incomplete; in checked studies, under half of the missing clones stem from an unresolved V gene, and the remainder is unexplained. The sample has about 43,000 clones on record, around 94% of them singletons. The top ten hold 1.9% of the sample. Source material: PBMCs. Receptors originate from a donor aged 10-29 years with latent tuberculosis or without tuberculosis infection. Some clones in this sample may be carry-over from other donors' samples.

The V gene is TRBV27, the J gene TRBJ2-2, with a tentative D call TRBD2 (5 bases). The CDR3 is 18 amino acids. Germline CDR1 reads MNHEY; CDR2 reads SMNVEV (reference sequence). Between the trimmed V and J ends, which lost 8 bases and 2 bases, there was a span of 24 bases. The CDR3 sequence is CASLPPWASTSNTGELFF. The CDR3 DNA reads as TGTGCCAGCCTCCCCCCCTGGGCTAGCACATCAAACACCGGGGAGCTGTTTTTT.

The rearrangement uses TRBV7-3 and TRBJ2-1; D is ambiguous. The CDR3 is 14 amino acids. CDR1 is SGHTA, CDR2 FQGTGA, per germline. Trimming removed 2 bases at V and 4 bases at J, with 9 bases between. Here the CDR3 DNA reads TGTGCCAGCAGCTTAGGGCGAAGGTACAATGAGCAGTTCTTC. Translation gives CASSLGRRYNEQFF.